Listed here are 31 T cell receptor beta chains from one sample, sequenced in a study of CD8+ T cells in alopecia areata. Investigators isolated RNA and reverse transcribed it into cDNA to act as the sequencing template. TCRdb keeps only in-frame clones here, not all; method: immunoSEQ multiplex PCR. This sample yields 200,000 to 250,000 clones, of which 50% to 65% are seen a single time; around 0.46% belongs to the top ten. This material consisted of CD4+ T cells sorted from blood, taken at week 0. The source is a human donor with alopecia areata.

The chain uses TRBV7-9 and TRBJ2-1; tentatively, D is TRBD1 or TRBD2 (5 bases each). Germline V gives CDR1 SEHNR, CDR2 FQNEAQ (reference sequence). CDR3 size: 13 residues. Between the trimmed V and J ends, which lost 4 bases and 10 bases, there was a span of 14 bases. In nucleotides, the CDR3 is TGTGCCAGCAGCTCCCTGGGGACCACGGAGCAGTTCTTC. Its translation is CASSSLGTTEQFF.

This clone was picked up a small number of times. Other DNA sequences of this sample code for an identical CDR3. The chain carries TRBV11-2 and TRBJ1-1; no clear D gene. Trimming removed 8 bases from V and 1 base from J, with 8 bases in between. Germline-derived CDR1 and CDR2 are SGHAT and FQNNGV. The CDR3 has 12 residues. CDR3 nucleotide sequence: TGTGCCAGCCGAAGACAGAACACTGAAGCTTTCTTT. Translating gives CASRRQNTEAFF.

V gene TRBV18 combines with J gene TRBJ2-5; D may correspond to TRBD1 or TRBD2 (5 bases each). This CDR3 is 15 amino acids long. CDR1 and CDR2 (germline): KGHSH, LQKENI. Trimming pared 1 base from V and 4 bases from J, leaving 13 bases between. The CDR3 loop reads CASSPRGQGRETQYF. As DNA, the CDR3 is TGTGCCAGCTCACCACGTGGGCAGGGACGAGAGACCCAGTACTTC.

The chain recombines TRBV30 with TRBJ1-6; 7 bases match TRBD1. The CDR3 totals 18 residues. The V gene's germline CDR1 is GTSNPN and CDR2 SVGIG (reference sequence). Trimming at V came to 2 bases and at J to 7 bases, leaving 17 bases not matched to a gene. The CDR3 is CAWSRGPKRPTPNSPLHF. The CDR3 nucleotides are TGTGCCTGGAGTAGGGGGCCCAAACGTCCTACCCCGAATTCACCCCTCCACTTT.

This clone was found a few times. V usage is TRBV5-1 and J usage is TRBJ2-4, with a tentative D call TRBD1 (6 bases). The CDR3 is 15 amino acids. Trimming stripped 0 bases from V and 2 bases from J, with 9 bases between. Per the germline V gene, CDR1 is SGHRS and CDR2 is YFSETQ. The CDR3 loop reads CASSLDRASKNIQYF. CDR3 DNA: TGCGCCAGCAGCTTGGACAGGGCGTCCAAAAACATTCAGTACTTC.

The gene calls are TRBV30 and TRBJ1-6; possibly TRBD1 for D (6 bases). This CDR3 is 12 amino acids long. The V end was cut by 5 bases, the J end by 7 bases, with 9 bases between. Germline V gene lookup returns CDR1 GTSNPN and CDR2 SVGIG (reference sequence). CDR3 bases: TGTGCCTGGTCAGGGGCCAATTCACCCCTCCACTTT. It specifies CAWSGANSPLHF.

The chain links TRBV14 to TRBJ2-5; D is ambiguous. Trimming removed 1 base from V and 6 bases from J, with 9 bases in between. From germline, CDR1 is SGHDN and CDR2 FVKESK. The CDR3 has 13 amino acids. CDR3 sequence: CASSQGEGQTQYF. The CDR3 coding sequence is TGTGCCAGCAGCCAAGGGGAAGGGCAGACCCAGTACTTC.

This clone was counted between two and nine times. The rearrangement links TRBV2 to TRBJ1-5, with TRBD1 matching over 7 bases. V gave up 10 bases and J gave up 3 bases; unmatched junction bases: 6. This CDR3 spans 13 amino acids. Germline CDR1 is SNHLY and CDR2 is FYNNEI. The CDR3 DNA reads TGTGCCACCGCGGACAGGCTCAATCAGCCCCAGCATTTT. This codes for CATADRLNQPQHF.

V and J are TRBV30 and TRBJ2-7; the D gene is possibly TRBD1 (6 bases). The germline V gene has CDR1 GTSNPN and CDR2 SVGIG (reference sequence). The CDR3 is 15 residues long. The V and J ends lost 1 base and 1 base respectively, with 14 bases between them. The CDR3 sequence: CAWSDIGGPSYEQYF. The CDR3 coding sequence is TGTGCCTGGAGTGATATAGGGGGACCTTCCTACGAGCAGTACTTC. Based on the CDR3 plus reference TRBV30 and TRBJ2-7, the full variable domain is SQTIHQWPATLVQPVGSPLSLECTVEGTSNPNLYWYRQAAGRGLQLLFYSVGIGQISSEVPQNLSASRPQDRQFILSSKKLLLSDSGFYLCAWSDIGGPSYEQYFGPGTRLTVT.

V gene TRBV27 combines with J gene TRBJ1-5, with 7 nucleotides matching TRBD1. CDR3 size: 16 residues. V shed 5 bases and J 0 bases; nucleotides not matched to a gene: 7. Germline CDR1 is MNHEY and CDR2 is SMNVEV (reference sequence). This CDR3 is CASSDRAGYSNQPQHF. CDR3 nucleotide sequence: TGTGCCAGCAGTGACAGGGCCGGGTATAGCAATCAGCCCCAGCATTTT.

This clone was seen a few times. CDR3: CATSGRGREKLFF. The CDR3 region has the DNA TGTGCCACCTCCGGAAGGGGCCGAGAAAAACTGTTTTTT. V usage is TRBV7-6 and J usage is TRBJ1-4; weak D call: TRBD1 (5 bases). Trimming took 10 bases from V and 8 from J, leaving 17 bases between them. The CDR3 runs 13 residues. Per the germline V gene, CDR1 is SGHVS and CDR2 is FNYEAQ.

This clone was seen more than once but under ten times. The V and J genes are TRBV6-5 and TRBJ2-7; D is ambiguous. The CDR3 consists of 12 residues. Germline lookup yields CDR1 MNHEY and CDR2 SVGAGI. Trimming cost V 7 bases and J 6 bases, with 13 bases left between them. The CDR3 protein is CASTQAGGEQYF. In DNA form, the CDR3 reads TGTGCCAGCACCCAGGCAGGCGGCGAGCAGTACTTC.

This sequence joins TRBV7-6 and TRBJ2-7; D perhaps matches TRBD1 (6 bases). In germline, CDR1 is SGHVS, CDR2 FNYEAQ. There are 13 residues in the CDR3. Deletions cut 5 bases from V and 7 bases from J, with 15 bases between. As DNA, the CDR3 is TGTGCCAGCAGCGCCTACAGGGTTGGGGAGCAGTACTTC. It encodes CASSAYRVGEQYF.

The DNA for the CDR3 is TGTGCCAGCAGTTACTCCCCGTTCGGGAATGAGCAGTTCTTC. Amino acid sequence: CASSYSPFGNEQFF. The chain has TRBV6-5 and TRBJ2-1; unclear D gene. Trimming cost V 0 bases and J 7 bases, with 10 bases left between them. The CDR3 length is 14 residues. Germline V gene sequence: CDR1 MNHEY, CDR2 SVGAGI.

The genes are TRBV11-2 and TRBJ2-7; D gene uncertain. Germline-derived CDR1 and CDR2 are SGHAT and FQNNGV. The CDR3 is 15 residues long. The V end lost 1 base, the J end lost 2 bases, and 12 bases lay between the germline ends. The CDR3 sequence: CASSLGLGFTYEQYF. The CDR3 nucleotides are TGTGCCAGCAGCTTAGGTTTGGGGTTTACCTACGAGCAGTACTTC. Together with reference TRBV11-2 and TRBJ2-7, the CDR3 gives the full variable domain: EAGVAQSPRYKIIEKRQSVAFWCNPISGHATLYWYQQILGQGPKLLIQFQNNGVVDDSQLPKDRFSAERLKGVDSTLKIQPAKLEDSAVYLCASSLGLGFTYEQYFGPGTRLTVT.

The rearrangement uses TRBV7-9 and TRBJ1-1; 7 bases align to TRBD1. The length of the CDR3 is 15 residues. Germline CDR1 and CDR2: SEHNR and FQNEAQ (reference sequence). V trimming: 4 bases; J trimming: 2 bases; junction bases outside the gene matches: 7. CDR3 region: CASSSQGQLNTEAFF. The CDR3, as DNA: TGTGCCAGCAGCTCCCAGGGACAGTTAAACACTGAAGCTTTCTTT. Complete variable domain (other parts from reference TRBV7-9 and TRBJ1-1): DTGVSQNPRHKITKRGQNVTFRCDPISEHNRLYWYRQTLGQGPEFLTYFQNEAQLEKSRLLSDRFSAERPKGSFSTLEIQRTEQGDSAMYLCASSSQGQLNTEAFFGQGTRLTVV.

The sample holds a few counts of this clone. The chain couples TRBV18 to TRBJ2-3, with TRBD1 matching 8 bases. Germline V gene sequence: CDR1 KGHSH, CDR2 LQKENI. The junction had 4 bases not matched to a gene; V was cut back by 1 base and J by 4 bases. The CDR3 runs 15 residues. The CDR3 loop is CASSPLRTGSDTQYF. The CDR3 nucleotides read TGTGCCAGCTCACCACTAAGGACAGGGTCAGATACGCAGTATTTT.

The CDR3 DNA sequence: TGTGCCAGCAGCTTAGCTAGGGGGATGAACACTGAAGCTTTCTTT. Translating gives CASSLARGMNTEAFF. V gene TRBV7-9 combines with J gene TRBJ1-1, with D possibly being TRBD1 (6 bases). CDR1 and CDR2 (germline): SEHNR, FQNEAQ (reference sequence). The CDR3 sequence is 15 residues long. Trimming removed 0 bases at V and 0 bases at J, with 8 bases between.

This clone occurred a few times. CDR3 protein: CAISELGQGQETQYF. The CDR3 coding sequence is TGTGCCATCAGTGAGTTGGGACAGGGCCAAGAGACCCAGTACTTC. This chain connects TRBV10-3 to TRBJ2-5; 9 nucleotides align to TRBD1. This CDR3 has 15 amino acids. V was pared by 1 base and J by 1 base, with 1 base of the junction left unmatched. Germline loops: CDR1 ENHRY, CDR2 SYGVKD.

This clone was picked up a small number of times. The V call is TRBV2, the J call TRBJ1-1; the D gene is possibly TRBD1 (5 bases). V was shortened by 4 bases and J by 1 base, with 13 bases between the two germline ends. Germline values: CDR1 SNHLY, CDR2 FYNNEI. The CDR3 runs 15 residues. CDR3 DNA sequence: TGTGCCAGCAGTGCCCGGAGGGGATGGAACACTGAAGCTTTCTTT. Its protein is CASSARRGWNTEAFF.

This chain joins TRBV25-1 and TRBJ1-4; unclear D gene. V was trimmed by 6 bases and J by 7 bases, leaving 15 bases between them. There are 14 residues in the CDR3. Germline CDR1 is MGHDK and CDR2 is SYGVNS. The CDR3 DNA reads TGTGCCAGCAGGGAGAGGTCCCTAGGTGAAAAACTGTTTTTT. Amino acids: CASRERSLGEKLFF.

This chain links TRBV6-5 with TRBJ1-6; D gene unclear. V lost 6 bases and J lost 11, with 17 bases in between. This CDR3 contains 14 residues. Germline lookup yields CDR1 MNHEY and CDR2 SVGAGI. The CDR3 nucleotides read TGTGCCAGCAGGAAGGGAGGATTAGGAACACCCCTCCACTTT. This encodes CASRKGGLGTPLHF.

The chain joins TRBV29-1 to TRBJ2-7; either TRBD1 or TRBD2 may fit D (5 bases each). The germline CDR1 and CDR2 sequences are SQVTM and ANQGSEA. The CDR3 sequence is 17 residues long. Trimming removed 7 bases at V and 0 bases at J, with 25 bases between. The CDR3 sequence: CSARGVIDGDRSYEQYF. CDR3 nucleotide sequence: TGCAGCGCCCGAGGGGTTATCGACGGGGACCGCTCCTACGAGCAGTACTTC.

The chain combines TRBV4-2 with TRBJ2-7; 7 bases match TRBD1. The length of the CDR3 is 14 residues. Unmatched junction bases numbered 3, after V lost 4 bases and J lost 0 bases. Germline values: CDR1 LGHNA, CDR2 YNFKEQ. CDR3 in amino acids: CASSPRDSSYEQYF. The CDR3 DNA follows: TGTGCCAGCAGCCCCCGGGACAGCTCCTACGAGCAGTACTTC.

This clone was seen only a few times. The rearrangement links TRBV19 to TRBJ1-3; TRBD1 matches at 7 bases. The germline V gene encodes CDR1 LNHDA and CDR2 SQIVND (reference sequence). This CDR3 spans 15 amino acids. J gave up 2 bases and V 5 bases, and 6 bases lay outside the gene matches. The chain's CDR3 is CASSATTGTGNTIYF. The DNA for the CDR3 is TGTGCCAGTAGTGCCACGACAGGGACTGGAAACACCATATATTTT.

This chain connects TRBV30 to TRBJ1-3; D not certain. Germline CDR1 is GTSNPN and CDR2 is SVGIG (reference sequence). V gave up 0 bases and J gave up 0 bases, with 6 bases separating them. The CDR3 loop spans 14 amino acids. The CDR3 bases are TGTGCCTGGAGTGTTGGGTACTCTGGAAACACCATATATTTT. Translated: CAWSVGYSGNTIYF.

The chain carries TRBV6-6 and TRBJ1-3, with D possibly matching TRBD1 (5 bases). Germline V lookup: CDR1 MNHNY, CDR2 SVGAGI (reference sequence). The CDR3 extends over 14 amino acids. The V end was cut by 4 bases, the J end by 2 bases, with 9 bases between. DNA for the CDR3: TGTGCCAGCAGTTCCCAGGGAACTGGAAACACCATATATTTT. It encodes CASSSQGTGNTIYF.

This clone was counted a few times. The chain recombines TRBV11-2 with TRBJ2-1; no firm D call. Trimming stripped 3 bases from V and 4 bases from J, with 13 bases between. The germline V gene encodes CDR1 SGHAT and CDR2 FQNNGV. The CDR3 runs 15 residues. The CDR3 DNA follows: TGTGCCAGCAGCTTCTGGGCGAGATCATACAATGAGCAGTTCTTC. It encodes CASSFWARSYNEQFF.

The table lists this clone with a few counts. The gene calls are TRBV6-1 and TRBJ2-1; 10 bases fit TRBD2. V lost 5 bases and J lost 5; bases outside the gene matches: 6. From germline, CDR1 is MNHNS and CDR2 SASEGT. The CDR3 extends over 15 amino acids. CDR3 in amino acids: CASSPGLAIDNEQFF. The CDR3 DNA reads as TGTGCCAGCAGTCCGGGACTAGCGATCGACAATGAGCAGTTCTTC.

J is TRBJ1-1 and V is TRBV30; 7 bases match TRBD1. J was trimmed by 1 base and V by 2 bases; bases with no gene match: 4. This CDR3 spans 14 amino acids. Germline CDR1 is GTSNPN and CDR2 is SVGIG (reference sequence). This chain's CDR3 is CAWSSGQSNTEAFF. The CDR3, as DNA: TGTGCCTGGAGTTCGGGACAGTCGAACACTGAAGCTTTCTTT.

The rearrangement joins TRBV4-2 to TRBJ1-6, with D unclear. Germline values: CDR1 LGHNA, CDR2 YNFKEQ. This CDR3 comprises 14 residues. Between the trimmed V and J ends, which lost 0 bases and 15 bases, there was a span of 15 bases. CDR3 coding DNA: TGTGCCAGCAGCCAAGATCCCCTAATCACAGACCTCCACTTT. This gives the protein CASSQDPLITDLHF.